The clone carrying this T cell receptor (beta chain) has only a few counts. Its antigen is unidentified. This sample was taken from a study of T cells after yellow fever vaccination. Study outcomes and limitations: Researchers noted that a small share of clonotypes showed up in both CD4 and CD8 compartments. Repertoires sorted by FACS could include abundant clonotypes that are contaminants from the bulk population. Among primary-vaccination clones, most reappeared after the booster, at almost 98% for CD4 and under 90% for CD8.

CDR1 is ENHRY and CDR2 is SYGVKD in the germline V gene. The CDR3 length is 15 residues. The germline V and J ends were trimmed by 7 bases and 2 bases, with 16 bases remaining between them. The 5'RACE template-switching step produced TCR cDNA and added a universal primer site and UMIs. One entry per CDR3 protein, called by TCRdb with MiXCR from the 5' RACE reads. The sample contains more than 300,000 distinct CDR3 sequences, around 10% of which appear only once. The specimen comprised CD4+ T cells sorted from PBMCs, sampled 45 days after the yellow fever booster vaccination. This sequence was found in a man aged 18 to 30 who received the YFV17D yellow fever vaccine. This chain joins TRBV10-3 and TRBJ2-3; D perhaps matches TRBD1 (6 bases). CDR3 amino acids: CAIKPGQRVTDTQYF. CDR3 coding DNA: TGTGCCATCAAACCCGGACAGCGCGTCACAGATACGCAGTATTTT.